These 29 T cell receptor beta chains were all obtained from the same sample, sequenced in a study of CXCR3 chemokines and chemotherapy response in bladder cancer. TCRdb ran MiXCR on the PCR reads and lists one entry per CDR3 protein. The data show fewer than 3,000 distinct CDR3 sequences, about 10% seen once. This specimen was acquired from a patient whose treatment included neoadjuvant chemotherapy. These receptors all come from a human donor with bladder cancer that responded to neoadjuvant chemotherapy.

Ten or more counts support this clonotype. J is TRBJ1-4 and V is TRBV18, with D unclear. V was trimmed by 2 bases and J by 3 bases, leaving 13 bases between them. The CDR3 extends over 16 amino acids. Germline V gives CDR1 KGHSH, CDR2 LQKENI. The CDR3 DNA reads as TGTGCCAGCTCACCAGCCCGGACTGCCTCTAATGAAAAACTGTTTTTT. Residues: CASSPARTASNEKLFF.

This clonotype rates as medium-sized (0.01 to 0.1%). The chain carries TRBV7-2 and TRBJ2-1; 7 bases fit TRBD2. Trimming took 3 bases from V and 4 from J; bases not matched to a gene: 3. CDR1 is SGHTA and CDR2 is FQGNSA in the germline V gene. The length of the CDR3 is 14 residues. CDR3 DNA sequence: TGTGCCAGCAGCTTCCTAGCGGAGTACAATGAGCAGTTCTTC. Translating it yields CASSFLAEYNEQFF.

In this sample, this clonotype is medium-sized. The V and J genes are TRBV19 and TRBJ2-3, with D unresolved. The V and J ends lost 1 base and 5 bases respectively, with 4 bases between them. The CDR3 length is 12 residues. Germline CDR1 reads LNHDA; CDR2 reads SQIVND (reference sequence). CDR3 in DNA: TGTGCCAGTAGTATAGGGGGAGATACGCAGTATTTT. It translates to CASSIGGDTQYF.

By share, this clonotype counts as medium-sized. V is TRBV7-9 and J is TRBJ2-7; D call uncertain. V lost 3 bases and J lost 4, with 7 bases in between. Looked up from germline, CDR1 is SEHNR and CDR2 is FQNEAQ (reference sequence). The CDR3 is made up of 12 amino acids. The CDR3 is CASSFGDYEQYF. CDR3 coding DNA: TGTGCCAGCAGCTTTGGTGATTACGAGCAGTACTTC.

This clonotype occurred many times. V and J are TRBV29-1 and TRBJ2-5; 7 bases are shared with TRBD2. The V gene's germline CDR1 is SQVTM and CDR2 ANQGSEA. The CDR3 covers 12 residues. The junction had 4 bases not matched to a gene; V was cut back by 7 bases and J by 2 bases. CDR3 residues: CSGASGQETQYF. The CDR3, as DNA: TGCAGCGGGGCTAGCGGTCAAGAGACCCAGTACTTC.

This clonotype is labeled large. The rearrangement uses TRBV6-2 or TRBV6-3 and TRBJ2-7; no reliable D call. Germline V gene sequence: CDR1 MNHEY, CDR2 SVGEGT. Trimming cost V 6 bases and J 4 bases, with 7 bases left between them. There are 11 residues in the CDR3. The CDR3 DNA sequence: TGTGCCAGCAGCGAAAGATACGAGCAGTACTTC. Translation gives CASSERYEQYF.

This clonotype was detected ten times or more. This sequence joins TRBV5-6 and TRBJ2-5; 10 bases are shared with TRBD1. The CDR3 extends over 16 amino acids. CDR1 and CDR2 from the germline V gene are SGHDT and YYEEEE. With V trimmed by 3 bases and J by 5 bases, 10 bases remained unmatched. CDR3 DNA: TGTGCCAGCAGCTGGGGGACAGGGGTGAAAGAGGAGACCCAGTACTTC. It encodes CASSWGTGVKEETQYF.

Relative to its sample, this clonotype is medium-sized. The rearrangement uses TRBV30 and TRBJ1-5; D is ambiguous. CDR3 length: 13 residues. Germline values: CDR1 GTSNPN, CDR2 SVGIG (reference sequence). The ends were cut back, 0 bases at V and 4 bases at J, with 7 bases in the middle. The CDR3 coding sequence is TGTGCCTGGAGTGTGGACCTTAATCAGCCCCAGCATTTT. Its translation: CAWSVDLNQPQHF.

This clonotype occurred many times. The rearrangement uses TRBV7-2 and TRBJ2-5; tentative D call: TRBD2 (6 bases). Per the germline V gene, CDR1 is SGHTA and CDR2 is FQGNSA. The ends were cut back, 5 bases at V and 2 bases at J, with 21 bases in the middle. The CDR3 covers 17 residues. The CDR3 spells CASSQGRGGSGQETQYF. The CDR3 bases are TGTGCCAGCAGCCAAGGCCGTGGAGGGTCGGGGCAAGAGACCCAGTACTTC.

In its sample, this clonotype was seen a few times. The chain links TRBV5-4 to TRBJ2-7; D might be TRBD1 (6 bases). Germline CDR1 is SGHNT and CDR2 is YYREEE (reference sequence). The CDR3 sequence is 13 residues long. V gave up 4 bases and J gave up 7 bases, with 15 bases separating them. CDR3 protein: CASSPTGLGEQYF. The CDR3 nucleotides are TGTGCCAGCAGCCCAACAGGGCTCGGGGAGCAGTACTTC.

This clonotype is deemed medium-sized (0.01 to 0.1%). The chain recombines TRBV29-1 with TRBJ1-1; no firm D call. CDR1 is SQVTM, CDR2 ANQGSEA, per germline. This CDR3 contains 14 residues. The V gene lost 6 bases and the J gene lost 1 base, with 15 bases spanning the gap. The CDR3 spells CSVDSWTSNTEAFF. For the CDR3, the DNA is TGCAGCGTCGATTCTTGGACTTCGAACACTGAAGCTTTCTTT.

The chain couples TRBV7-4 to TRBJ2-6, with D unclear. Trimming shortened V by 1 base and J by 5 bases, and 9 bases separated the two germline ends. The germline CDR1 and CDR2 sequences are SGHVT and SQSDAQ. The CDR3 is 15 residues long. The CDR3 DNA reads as TGTGCCAGCAGCTTAGTGGGTCGTCGGGCCAACGTCCTGACTTTC. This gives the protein CASSLVGRRANVLTF.

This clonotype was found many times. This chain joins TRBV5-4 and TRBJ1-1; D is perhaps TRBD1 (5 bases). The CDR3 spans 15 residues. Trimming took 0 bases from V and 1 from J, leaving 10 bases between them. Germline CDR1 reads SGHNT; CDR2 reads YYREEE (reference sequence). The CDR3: CASSLASGGNTEAFF. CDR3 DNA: TGTGCCAGCAGCTTGGCCAGCGGGGGGAACACTGAAGCTTTCTTT.

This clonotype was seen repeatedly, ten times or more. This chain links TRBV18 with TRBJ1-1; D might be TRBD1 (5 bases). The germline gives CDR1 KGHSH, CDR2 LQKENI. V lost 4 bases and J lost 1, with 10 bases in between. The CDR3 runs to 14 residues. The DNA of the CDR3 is TGTGCCAGCTCACTGTCCGGGGCGAACACTGAAGCTTTCTTT. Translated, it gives CASSLSGANTEAFF. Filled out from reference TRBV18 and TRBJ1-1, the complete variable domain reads NAGVMQNPRHLVRRRGQEARLRCSPMKGHSHVYWYRQLPEEGLKFMVYLQKENIIDESGMPKERFSAEFPKEGPSILRIQQVVRGDSAAYFCASSLSGANTEAFFGQGTRLTVV.

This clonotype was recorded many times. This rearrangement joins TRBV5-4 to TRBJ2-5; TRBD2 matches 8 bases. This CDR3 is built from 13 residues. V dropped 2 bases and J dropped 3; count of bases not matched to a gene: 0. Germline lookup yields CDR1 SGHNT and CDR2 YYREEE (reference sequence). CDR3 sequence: CASSFGGEETQYF. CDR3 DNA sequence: TGTGCCAGCAGCTTCGGGGGGGAAGAGACCCAGTACTTC.

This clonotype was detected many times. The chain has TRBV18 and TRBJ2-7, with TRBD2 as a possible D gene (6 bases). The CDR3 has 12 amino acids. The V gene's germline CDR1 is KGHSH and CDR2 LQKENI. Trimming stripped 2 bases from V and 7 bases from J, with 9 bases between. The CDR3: CASSPAGWEQYF. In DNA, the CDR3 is TGTGCCAGCTCACCAGCGGGGTGGGAGCAGTACTTC.

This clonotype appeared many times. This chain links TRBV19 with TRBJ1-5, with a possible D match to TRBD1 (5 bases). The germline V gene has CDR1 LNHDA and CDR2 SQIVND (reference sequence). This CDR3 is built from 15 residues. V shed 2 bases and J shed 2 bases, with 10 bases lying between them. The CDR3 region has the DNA TGTGCCAGTAGTATATGGGGCGCGGGCAATCAGCCCCAGCATTTT. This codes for CASSIWGAGNQPQHF.

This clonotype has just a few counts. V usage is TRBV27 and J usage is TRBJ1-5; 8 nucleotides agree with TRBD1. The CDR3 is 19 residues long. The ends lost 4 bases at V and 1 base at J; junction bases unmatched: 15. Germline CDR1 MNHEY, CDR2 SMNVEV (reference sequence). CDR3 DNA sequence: TGTGCCAGCAGTTCAAGACAGGGGTTTTTGGGCCAGAGCAATCAGCCCCAGCATTTT. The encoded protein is CASSSRQGFLGQSNQPQHF.

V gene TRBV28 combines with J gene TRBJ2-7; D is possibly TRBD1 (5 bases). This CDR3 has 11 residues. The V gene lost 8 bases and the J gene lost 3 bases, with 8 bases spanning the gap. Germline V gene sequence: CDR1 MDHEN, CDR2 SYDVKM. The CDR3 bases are TGTGCCAGCGATCAGGGCTACGAGCAGTACTTC. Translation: CASDQGYEQYF.

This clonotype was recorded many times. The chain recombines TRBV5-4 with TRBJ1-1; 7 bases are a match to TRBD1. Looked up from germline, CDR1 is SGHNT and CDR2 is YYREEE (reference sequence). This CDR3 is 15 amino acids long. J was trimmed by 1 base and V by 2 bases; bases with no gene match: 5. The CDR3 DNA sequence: TGTGCCAGCAGCTTCAAGACAGGGTGGAACACTGAAGCTTTCTTT. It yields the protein CASSFKTGWNTEAFF.

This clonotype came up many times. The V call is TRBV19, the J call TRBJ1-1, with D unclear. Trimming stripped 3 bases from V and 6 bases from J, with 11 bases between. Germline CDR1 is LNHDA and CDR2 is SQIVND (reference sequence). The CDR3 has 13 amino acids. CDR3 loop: CASSIGVLSEAFF. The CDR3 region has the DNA TGTGCCAGTAGTATCGGGGTACTCTCTGAAGCTTTCTTT.

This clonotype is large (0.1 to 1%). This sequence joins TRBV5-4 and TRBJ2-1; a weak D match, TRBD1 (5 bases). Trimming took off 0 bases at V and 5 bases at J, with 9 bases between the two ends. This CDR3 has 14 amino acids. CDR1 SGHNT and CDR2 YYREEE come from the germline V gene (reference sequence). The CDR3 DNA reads TGTGCCAGCAGCTTGGAAATCAGGGACAATGAGCAGTTCTTC. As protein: CASSLEIRDNEQFF.

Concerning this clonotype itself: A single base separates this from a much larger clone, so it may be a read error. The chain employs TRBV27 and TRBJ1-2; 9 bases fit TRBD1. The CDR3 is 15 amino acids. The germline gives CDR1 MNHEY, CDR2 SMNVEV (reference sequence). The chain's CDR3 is CPYLYQWTGAPGRYF. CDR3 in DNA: TGTCCTTACCTATACCAATGGACAGGGGCCCCAGGTCGGTACTTC.

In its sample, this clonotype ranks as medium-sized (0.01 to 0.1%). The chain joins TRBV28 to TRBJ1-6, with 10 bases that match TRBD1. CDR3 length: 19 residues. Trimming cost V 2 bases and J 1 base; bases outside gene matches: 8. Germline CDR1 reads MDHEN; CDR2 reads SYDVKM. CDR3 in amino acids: CASSLPTGTGASYNSPLHF. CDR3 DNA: TGTGCCAGCAGTTTACCGACCGGGACAGGGGCTTCCTATAATTCACCCCTCCACTTT.

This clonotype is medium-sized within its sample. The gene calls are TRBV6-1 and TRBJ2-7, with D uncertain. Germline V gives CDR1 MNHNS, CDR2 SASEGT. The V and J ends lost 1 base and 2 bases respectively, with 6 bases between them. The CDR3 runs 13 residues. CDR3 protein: CASSEGPTYEQYF. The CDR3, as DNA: TGTGCCAGCAGTGAAGGGCCCACCTACGAGCAGTACTTC.

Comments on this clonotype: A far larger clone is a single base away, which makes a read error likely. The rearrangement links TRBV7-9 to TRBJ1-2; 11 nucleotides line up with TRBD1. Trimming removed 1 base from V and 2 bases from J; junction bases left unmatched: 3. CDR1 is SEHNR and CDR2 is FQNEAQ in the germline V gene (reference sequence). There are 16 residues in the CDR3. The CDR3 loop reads CASSLGGQGANYGYTF. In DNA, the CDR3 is TGTGCCAGCAGCTTAGGTGGACAGGGGGCGAACTATGGCTACACCTTC.

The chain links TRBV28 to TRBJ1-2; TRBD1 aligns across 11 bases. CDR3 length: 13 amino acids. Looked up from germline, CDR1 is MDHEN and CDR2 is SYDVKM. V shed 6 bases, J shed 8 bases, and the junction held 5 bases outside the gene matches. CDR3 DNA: TGTGCCAGCAGCCGGACAGGGGGCTTCGGCTACACCTTC. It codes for CASSRTGGFGYTF.

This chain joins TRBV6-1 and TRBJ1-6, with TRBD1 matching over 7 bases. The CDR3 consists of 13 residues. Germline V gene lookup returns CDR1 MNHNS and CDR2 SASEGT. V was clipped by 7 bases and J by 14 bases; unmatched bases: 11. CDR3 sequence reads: CASIGAGGISLHF. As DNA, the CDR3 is TGTGCCAGCATCGGGGCAGGGGGGATTTCCCTCCACTTT.

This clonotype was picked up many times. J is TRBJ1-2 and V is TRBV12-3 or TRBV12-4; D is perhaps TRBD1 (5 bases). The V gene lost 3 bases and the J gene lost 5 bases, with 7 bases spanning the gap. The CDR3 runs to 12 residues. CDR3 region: CASSFGGYGYTF. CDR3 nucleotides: TGTGCCAGCAGTTTTGGGGGATATGGCTACACCTTC.